A selection of T cell receptor beta chains follows, all from one sample in a study of T cells after yellow fever vaccination. TCRdb called the 5' RACE reads again in MiXCR, with one record for every CDR3 protein. The sample carries roughly 30,000 distinct CDR3 sequences, roughly a tenth recorded once. This specimen consisted of PBMCs, either bulk or a sorted T-cell subset (CD4+, CD8+, memory, or dextramer-sorted; not recorded which), obtained approximately 16 days after the first yellow fever vaccination. The receptor set was obtained from a young man who received the YFV17D yellow fever vaccine. Each CDR3 is given with its conserved first and last residue. D genes are given only for firm matches. Some rows have no size entry. The others give once, few or many, or a class for an expanded clone.

many	TRBV7-9	TRBJ2-7	-	CASSLAGKEQYF	TGTGCCAGCAGCTTAGCAGGGAAGGAGCAGTACTTC
many	TRBV7-2	TRBJ1-1	-	CASSLVLDTEAFF	TGTGCCAGCAGCTTAGTTTTGGACACTGAAGCTTTCTTT
many	TRBV6-5	TRBJ1-1	-	CASSYSIHQGEGNTEAFF	TGTGCCAGCAGTTACTCGATTCATCAGGGCGAGGGGAACACTGAAGCTTTCTTT
many	TRBV7-2	TRBJ1-1	TRBD1	CASRTQGDTEAFF	TGTGCCAGCAGGACGCAGGGGGACACTGAAGCTTTCTTT
many	TRBV20-1	TRBJ2-1	TRBD2	CSAGTSGGAGNEQFF	TGCAGTGCTGGGACTAGCGGGGGGGCCGGCAATGAGCAGTTCTTC
many	TRBV6-2/TRBV6-3	TRBJ2-1	TRBD1	CASSYSTGGNEQFF	TGTGCCAGCAGTTACTCGACAGGGGGCAATGAGCAGTTCTTC
many	TRBV7-2	TRBJ2-5	TRBD2	CASSLDLGSGETQYF	TGTGCCAGCAGCTTAGATTTGGGTAGCGGGGAGACCCAGTACTTC
many	TRBV3-1	TRBJ2-1	TRBD2	CASSQLPGLAYNEQFF	TGTGCCAGCAGCCAATTACCGGGACTAGCTTACAATGAGCAGTTCTTC
many	TRBV5-1	TRBJ2-7	TRBD1	CASSLSGTGDEQYF	TGCGCCAGCAGCTTATCCGGGACAGGCGACGAGCAGTACTTC
-	TRBV18	TRBJ2-5	TRBD2	CASSPISGAETQYF	TGTGCCAGCTCACCGATTAGCGGGGCGGAGACCCAGTACTTC
many	TRBV20-1	TRBJ2-1	-	CSARDPPQGEQFF	TGCAGTGCTAGAGACCCCCCCCAGGGTGAGCAGTTCTTC
many	TRBV2	TRBJ2-7	TRBD2	CASSGGGLAGIYEQYF	TGTGCCAGCAGTGGGGGTGGACTAGCGGGGATTTACGAGCAGTACTTC
many	TRBV18	TRBJ2-1	-	CASSPPDGNYNEQFF	TGTGCCAGCTCACCACCCGACGGAAACTACAATGAGCAGTTCTTC
many	TRBV6-5	TRBJ2-7	-	CASRERRGEQYF	TGTGCCAGCAGGGAGCGGCGGGGCGAGCAGTACTTC
many	TRBV7-2	TRBJ1-5	-	CASSSGVDQPQHF	TGTGCCAGCAGCTCAGGGGTGGATCAGCCCCAGCATTTT
many	TRBV5-1	TRBJ1-1	-	CASSGTQNTEAFF	TGCGCCAGCAGCGGAACACAGAACACTGAAGCTTTCTTT
many	TRBV9	TRBJ1-6	TRBD1	CASSEGTGGYNSPLHF	TGTGCCAGCAGCGAGGGGACAGGCGGGTATAATTCACCCCTCCACTTT
many	TRBV7-9	TRBJ2-5	TRBD2	CASNQAGGVAETQYF	TGTGCCAGCAACCAAGCGGGGGGAGTGGCAGAGACCCAGTACTTC
many	TRBV7-3	TRBJ2-1	TRBD2	CASSSTSGYNEQFF	TGTGCCAGCAGCTCGACTAGCGGGTACAATGAGCAGTTCTTC
many	TRBV7-9	TRBJ2-3	TRBD2	CASSLTSGGTDTQYF	TGTGCCAGCAGCCTGACTAGCGGGGGTACAGATACGCAGTATTTT
many	TRBV12-3/TRBV12-4	TRBJ1-5	-	CASEAQLNQPQHF	TGTGCCAGCGAGGCACAGCTCAATCAGCCCCAGCATTTT
many	TRBV12-3/TRBV12-4	TRBJ2-1	-	CASSDFLVRNEQFF	TGTGCCAGCAGTGATTTCCTGGTACGCAATGAGCAGTTCTTC
many	TRBV12-3/TRBV12-4	TRBJ2-7	-	CASSTQVTSHEQYF	TGTGCCAGCAGTACACAGGTTACCTCCCACGAGCAGTACTTC
medium-sized	TRBV5-1	TRBJ2-1	-	CASSLDEPTDNEQFF	TGCGCCAGCAGCTTGGACGAGCCTACCGACAATGAGCAGTTCTTC
many	TRBV5-1	TRBJ2-1	-	CASSEDLMERFF	TGCGCCAGCAGCGAGGACTTGATGGAGAGGTTCTTC
many	TRBV2	TRBJ1-1	TRBD1	CASFRGTNTEAFF	TGTGCCAGCTTCAGGGGGACCAACACTGAAGCTTTCTTT
many	TRBV7-2	TRBJ2-3	-	CASRLAPGTDTQYF	TGTGCCAGCAGGCTAGCCCCTGGCACAGATACGCAGTATTTT
-	TRBV7-3	TRBJ2-1	-	CASSLRVSSNEQLF	TGTGCCAGCAGCTTAAGAGTTTCCTCCAATGAGCAGCTCTTC
many	TRBV4-3	TRBJ2-7	TRBD1	CASSQGPGTGAYEQYF	TGCGCCAGCAGCCAGGGACCCGGGACAGGAGCCTACGAGCAGTACTTC
many	TRBV5-6	TRBJ2-3	TRBD2	CASSFGLAGVFSTDTQYF	TGTGCCAGCAGCTTCGGACTAGCGGGGGTTTTTAGCACAGATACGCAGTATTTT
few	TRBV19	TRBJ2-5	-	CASSQGLFQETQYF	TGTGCCAGTAGCCAGGGGCTTTTCCAAGAGACCCAGTACTTC
many	TRBV12-3/TRBV12-4	TRBJ1-5	TRBD1	CASSYPGQGGQPQHF	TGTGCCAGCAGTTACCCGGGACAGGGGGGTCAGCCCCAGCATTTT
few	TRBV3-1	TRBJ2-6	-	CASSRGRPGANVLTF	TGTGCCAGCAGCAGGGGGAGACCTGGGGCCAACGTCCTGACTTTC
many	TRBV2	TRBJ2-1	TRBD2	CASRASGGSQFF	TGTGCCAGCAGGGCTAGCGGGGGGTCGCAGTTCTTC
many	TRBV24-1	TRBJ1-4	TRBD1	CATSDGTGNEKLFF	TGTGCCACCAGTGACGGGACAGGAAATGAAAAACTGTTTTTT
many	TRBV6-5	TRBJ2-2	-	CASSYDRPNTGELFF	TGTGCCAGCAGTTACGACAGGCCGAACACCGGGGAGCTGTTTTTT
many	TRBV5-1	TRBJ2-3	-	CASSLNRLGTDTQYF	TGCGCCAGCAGCTTGAACAGGTTGGGTACAGATACGCAGTATTTT
many	TRBV14	TRBJ2-2	-	CASSQGFWGVRAGELFF	TGTGCCAGCAGCCAAGGCTTCTGGGGAGTTCGCGCCGGGGAGCTGTTTTTT
many	TRBV20-1	TRBJ2-7	-	CSAREGPSYEQYF	TGCAGTGCTAGAGAAGGACCCTCCTACGAGCAGTACTTC
many	TRBV7-2	TRBJ2-1	TRBD2	CASSLASGGANEQFF	TGTGCCAGCAGCTTAGCTAGCGGGGGGGCCAATGAGCAGTTCTTC
few	TRBV4-3	TRBJ2-7	-	CASSQDFGDSYEQYF	TGCGCCAGCAGCCAAGATTTTGGGGACTCGTACGAGCAGTACTTC
many	TRBV29-1	TRBJ2-2	TRBD1	CSVEGTGKDTGELFF	TGCAGCGTTGAGGGGACAGGGAAAGACACCGGGGAGCTGTTTTTT
many	TRBV7-2	TRBJ1-1	-	CASSIPTENTEAFF	TGTGCCAGCAGCATACCGACAGAGAACACTGAAGCTTTCTTT
many	TRBV20-1	TRBJ2-3	-	CSAEDRSTDTQYF	TGCAGTGCTGAAGACCGAAGCACAGATACGCAGTATTTT
many	TRBV20-1	TRBJ1-6	-	CSATQRHNSPLHF	TGCAGTGCCACCCAGAGACATAATTCACCCCTCCACTTT
many	TRBV20-1	TRBJ2-3	-	CSAPLEDSTDTQYF	TGCAGTGCTCCTCTGGAGGACAGCACAGATACGCAGTATTTT
many	TRBV7-2	TRBJ2-5	-	CASSLMGGERETQYF	TGTGCCAGCAGCTTGATGGGCGGGGAGAGGGAGACCCAGTACTTC
many	TRBV7-2	TRBJ2-7	-	CASSYDSSYEQYF	TGTGCCAGCAGCTACGACAGCTCCTACGAGCAGTACTTC